This passage covers 9 T cell receptor beta chains from one sample sequenced in a study of technical replicates of blood from a handful of donors (dated 2017 in TCRdb). The method behind the library was the immunoSEQ multiplex PCR assay. TCRdb limited this immuneACCESS table to in-frame rearrangements with V and J called. A share of clones is missing; checked studies link under half to unresolved V genes, and the rest is unexplained. The sample table holds tens of thousands of clones, of which approximately 86% were seen once. The ten biggest clones cover about 5% of the sample. The sequencing sample was made of PBMCs. These receptors came from a human donor in good health. Some clones in this sample may be carry-over from other donors' samples.

The chain links TRBV21-1 to TRBJ1-2; the table's D call of TRBD1 was not tested on the DNA. TRBV21-1 is a listed pseudogene. The CDR3 sequence is 12 residues long. CDR3 DNA: TGTGCCAGCAGCAAAGAAGGGGATGGCTACACCTTC. As protein: CASSKEGDGYTF.

The chain uses TRBV4-1 and TRBJ2-1, with a weak D call TRBD1 (6 bases). Germline V gene sequence: CDR1 MGHRA, CDR2 YSYEKL. V lost 6 bases, J lost 6 bases, and 18 bases lay in between. The CDR3 has 15 amino acids. This CDR3 reads CASSPTPGQPNEQFF. CDR3 coding DNA: TGCGCCAGCAGTCCCACCCCCGGACAGCCCAATGAGCAGTTCTTC.

This chain uses TRBV7-2 with TRBJ1-6; the D gene is possibly TRBD1 (5 bases). The V and J ends lost 1 base and 10 bases respectively, with 17 bases between them. In germline, CDR1 is SGHTA, CDR2 FQGNSA. This CDR3 contains 16 residues. The CDR3 region is CASSLDSGGKGSPLHF. For the CDR3, the DNA is TGTGCCAGCAGCTTAGATTCCGGGGGGAAGGGGTCACCCCTCCACTTT.

The rearrangement links TRBV2 to TRBJ2-1; a weak D match, TRBD1 (5 bases). Germline CDR1 reads SNHLY; CDR2 reads FYNNEI. Trimming took off 5 bases at V and 8 bases at J, with 19 bases between the two ends. The CDR3 is made up of 15 amino acids. The CDR3 nucleotides read TGTGCCAGCAGTCCAACTTATGGGGCAGGCCATGAGCAGTTCTTC. This translates into CASSPTYGAGHEQFF.

J is TRBJ2-7 and V is TRBV6-6; 11 bases fit TRBD2. Looked up from germline, CDR1 is MNHNY and CDR2 is SVGAGI (reference sequence). J was trimmed by 6 bases and V by 4 bases; bases with no gene match: 5. The CDR3 totals 14 residues. The CDR3 DNA reads as TGTGCCAGCAGTTTACGGGGGACTAGCGGCGAGCAGTACTTC. It codes for CASSLRGTSGEQYF.

The chain has TRBV5-6 and TRBJ2-5, with 9 bases aligning to TRBD1. Trimming cost V 4 bases and J 5 bases; bases outside gene matches: 6. The V gene's germline CDR1 is SGHDT and CDR2 YYEEEE. This CDR3 has 14 amino acids. CDR3 sequence: CASSPRQGGETQYF. In DNA, the CDR3 is TGTGCCAGCAGCCCGAGACAGGGGGGGGAGACCCAGTACTTC.

The chain employs TRBV7-9 and TRBJ2-7, with 9 bases matching TRBD2. V lost 5 bases to trimming and J lost 6 bases; unmatched junction nucleotides: 11. There are 15 residues in the CDR3. Germline CDR1 SEHNR, CDR2 FQNEAQ (reference sequence). In nucleotides, the CDR3 is TGTGCCAGCAGCCGATCTGGGGGCGGGGGGGTCGAGCAGTACTTC. It specifies CASSRSGGGGVEQYF.

The CDR3 spells CASSLRSGPQHF. The DNA for the CDR3 is TGTGCCAGCAGTCTTAGATCTGGGCCCCAGCATTTT. The genes are TRBV7-8 and TRBJ1-5; no clear D gene. The CDR3 is made up of 12 amino acids. Trimming took 6 bases from V and 9 from J, leaving 12 bases between them. Germline V gene sequence: CDR1 SGHVS, CDR2 FQNEAQ. Full variable domain (rest looked up from reference TRBV7-8 and TRBJ1-5): GAGVSQSPRYKVAKRGQDVALRCDPISGHVSLFWYQQALGQGPEFLTYFQNEAQLDKSGLPSDRFFAERPEGSVSTLKIQRTQQEDSAVYLCASSLRSGPQHFGDGTRLSIL.

The chain combines TRBV18 with TRBJ1-1; 12 bases map to TRBD1. Per the germline V gene, CDR1 is KGHSH and CDR2 is LQKENI. The trim removed 5 bases at V and 6 bases at J, leaving 16 bases unmatched. The length of the CDR3 is 18 residues. DNA of the CDR3: TGTGCCAGCTCATCCCGGGACAGGGGGCCTCTGGCTTCTTCTGAAGCTTTCTTT. This translates into CASSSRDRGPLASSEAFF.